The next 29 T cell receptor beta chains were all read from a single sample in a study of CD8+ T cells in alopecia areata. Sequencing used cDNA as its template, made by extracting RNA and reverse transcribing it. Libraries were prepared by immunoSEQ multiplex PCR; TCRdb keeps only in-frame clonotypes and omits some of them. This sample has about 2,100 clones, each found more than once. Time point denoted: mouse skin 3 weeks after grafting. Sequencing used skin, obtained at week 3. These TCRs come from a C3H/HeJ mouse with alopecia areata. For this strain, the MHC haplotype corresponds to H2-k.

This clone is medium-sized within its sample. Germline and genes here are mouse. The read gets to within 4 residues of the CDR3 end, and the germline J gene fills in the rest. V and J are TRBV29 and TRBJ2-1, with 7 bases fitting TRBD1. The CDR3 covers 14 residues. The germline gives CDR1 MSHET, CDR2 SYDVDS. Unmatched junction bases numbered 2, after V lost 5 bases and J lost 1 base. CDR3 sequence reads: CASSPTGNYAEQFF. CDR3 DNA (partial): TGTGCTAGCAGTCCGACAGGGAACTATGCT.

This clone was counted ten times or more. Gene names and germline refer to mouse. Sequencing ends 4 residues short of the CDR3 end; the germline J gene provides the rest. This rearrangement joins TRBV19 to TRBJ2-1, with 10 positions matching TRBD2. Germline CDR1 and CDR2: FNHDT and SITEND (reference sequence). The CDR3 runs 15 residues. Trimming at V came to 4 bases and at J to 1 base, leaving 2 bases not matched to a gene. CDR3 region: CASSSTGGNYAEQFF. The sequenced part of the CDR3 DNA is TGTGCCAGCAGTTCGACTGGGGGGAACTATGCT.

This clone is judged medium-sized. Mouse names are used for the genes. The CDR3 end lies 4 residues beyond the end of the read and is filled in from the germline J gene. At the DNA level, this CDR3 is encoded by other sequences in the same sample as well. V and J are TRBV19 and TRBJ2-5; 10 bases agree with TRBD2. Germline V lookup: CDR1 FNHDT, CDR2 SITEND (reference sequence). V was pared by 4 bases and J by 1 base, with 3 bases of the junction left unmatched. This CDR3 has 15 residues. The DNA read from the CDR3 is TGTGCCAGCAGTCGGGACTGGGGAGACCAAGAC. Translation: CASSRDWGDQD. From start to end, the CDR3 is CASSRDWGDQDTQYF.

This clone rates as medium-sized. Mouse gene names and germline throughout. The CDR3 is cut off 4 residues early in the read; its end comes from the germline J gene. V and J are TRBV13-1 and TRBJ2-5, with 10 bases that match TRBD2. V trimming: 0 bases; J trimming: 0 bases; junction bases outside the gene matches: 4. CDR1 is NSHNY, CDR2 SYGAGN, per germline. This CDR3 is 17 amino acids long. The covered CDR3 bases are TGTGCCAGCAGTGATGGACTGGGGGGTCTTAACCAAGAC. It specifies CASSDGLGGLNQD. From start to end, the CDR3 is CASSDGLGGLNQDTQYF.

In this sample, this clone is medium-sized. Gene names and germline match the mouse. The read ends 4 residues early relative to the CDR3; the germline J gene fills the gap. The chain couples TRBV13-1 to TRBJ1-1; perhaps TRBD1 as D (6 bases). This CDR3 spans 14 amino acids. CDR1 and CDR2 from the germline V gene are NSHNY and SYGAGN. Trimming cost V 0 bases and J 4 bases, with 10 bases left between them. This CDR3 reads CASSDAGGATEVFF. Partial CDR3 DNA: TGTGCCAGCAGTGATGCCGGGGGGGCCACA.

By proportion, this clone is medium-sized. Genes and germline are mouse. With the read ending 4 residues before the CDR3 end, the germline J gene is used to fill in that end. The chain employs TRBV12-1 and TRBJ1-2; 9 positions match TRBD1. Germline CDR1 is SGHSN and CDR2 is HYEKVE. This CDR3 is built from 13 residues. The CDR3 bases that were read are TGTGCCAGCTCTTTGGGACAGGGACCC. Its protein is CASSLGQGP. The complete CDR3 sequence is CASSLGQGPDYTF.

In its sample, this clone was seen many times. Genes and germline come from the mouse. The CDR3 end falls 4 residues outside the read, so it is completed with the germline J gene. The chain uses TRBV13-1 and TRBJ2-7, with TRBD2 matching 13 bases. The CDR3 is 15 residues long. Per germline, CDR1 NSHNY and CDR2 SYGAGN. Partial CDR3 DNA: TGTGCCAGCAGTGCCCCGGGACTGGGGGGGTAT. It specifies CASSAPGLGGY. The CDR3 as a whole reads CASSAPGLGGYEQYF.

This clone was detected many times. Gene names are mouse gene names. With the read ending 4 residues before the CDR3 end, the germline J gene is used to fill in that end. The V call is TRBV29, the J call TRBJ2-2, with 13 positions matching TRBD2. Germline V gives CDR1 MSHET, CDR2 SYDVDS. This CDR3 is built from 16 residues. With 5 bases clipped from V and 6 bases from J, the junction kept 6 bases outside the gene matches. The part of the CDR3 DNA that was read is TGTGCTAGCAGTGCCTCCGGACTGGGGGGGCCCGGG. Its protein is CASSASGLGGPG. The full CDR3 protein reads CASSASGLGGPGQLYF.

This clone was detected ten times or more. Genes and germline come from the mouse. The sequenced fragment ends 4 residues before the CDR3 boundary, so the rest is inferred from the germline J gene. This chain links TRBV13-1 with TRBJ2-1; 10 positions match TRBD2. Trimming took 5 bases from V and 0 from J; bases not matched to a gene: 2. The CDR3 runs 15 residues. CDR1 NSHNY and CDR2 SYGAGN come from the germline V gene. CDR3 amino acids: CASRLGGYNYAEQFF. CDR3 DNA, as far as it was read: TGTGCCAGCAGACTGGGGGGGTATAACTATGCT.

This clone was found a few times. Mouse names are used for the genes. From the germline J gene comes the end of the CDR3, since the read stops 4 residues before it. This chain joins TRBV13-2 and TRBJ1-2; possibly TRBD1 for D (5 bases). Germline V gene sequence: CDR1 NNHNN, CDR2 SYGAGS (reference sequence). The CDR3 totals 13 residues. V was shortened by 0 bases and J by 4 bases, with 7 bases between the two germline ends. The CDR3 bases that were read are TGTGCCAGCGGTGATGCAGGGCTCTCC. Translation gives CASGDAGLS. The full CDR3 sequence reads CASGDAGLSDYTF.

This clone was counted ten times or more. Gene names are mouse gene names. The CDR3 end falls 4 residues outside the read, so it is completed with the germline J gene. The gene calls are TRBV13-1 and TRBJ2-2; TRBD1 matches at 7 bases. CDR1 is NSHNY, CDR2 SYGAGN, per germline. J was trimmed by 1 base and V by 6 bases; bases with no gene match: 3. The CDR3 has 14 amino acids. CDR3 amino acids: CASKGTENTGQLYF. CDR3 DNA, as far as it was read: TGTGCCAGCAAGGGGACAGAAAACACCGGG.

This clone appeared many times. The germline and genes are mouse ones. The read ends 4 residues before the CDR3 terminus; that terminus is restored from the germline J gene. This chain links TRBV14 with TRBJ2-7; 8 positions agree with TRBD1. The CDR3 runs to 13 residues. Trimming took 2 bases from V and 3 from J; bases not matched to a gene: 1. Per germline, CDR1 SGHDT and CDR2 FRDEAV. This chain's CDR3 is CASSLTGGYEQYF. CDR3 DNA (partial): TGTGCCAGCAGTTTAACAGGGGGCTAT. The entire variable domain, with the rest obtained from reference TRBV14 and TRBJ2-7, is as follows: EAGVTQSPRYAVLQEGQAVSFWCDPISGHDTLYWYQQPRDQGPQLLVYFRDEAVIDNSQLPSDRFSAVRPKGTNSTLKIQSAKQGDTATYLCASSLTGGYEQYFGPGTRLTVL.

This clone is medium-sized within its sample. Mouse names are used for the genes. From the germline J gene comes the end of the CDR3, since the read stops 4 residues before it. The chain recombines TRBV17 with TRBJ1-1; the D gene is possibly TRBD1 (6 bases). This CDR3 region has 15 residues. CDR1 is MNHDT and CDR2 is YYDKIL in the germline V gene. With 3 bases removed from V and 0 bases from J, the gap between germline ends came to 11 bases. This chain's CDR3 is CASSSGGAANTEVFF. CDR3 bases read: TGTGCTAGCAGTAGTGGGGGGGCTGCAAACACA. The full variable domain, completed using reference TRBV17 and TRBJ1-1, is DTTVKQNPRYKLARVGKPVNLICSQTMNHDTMYWYQKKPNQAPKLLLFYYDKILNREADTFEKFQSSRPNNSFCSLYIGSAGLEYSAMYLCASSSGGAANTEVFFGKGTRLTVV.

At least ten counts were recorded for this clone. The listed genes are named as in mouse. The CDR3 is cut off 4 residues early in the read; its end comes from the germline J gene. The chain has TRBV13-3 and TRBJ2-7; possibly TRBD1 for D (5 bases). The germline V and J ends were trimmed by 3 bases and 1 base, with 11 bases remaining between them. The germline V gene has CDR1 NNHDY and CDR2 SYVADS. The CDR3 contains 14 residues. CDR3: CASSGGGESYEQYF. The part of the CDR3 DNA that was read is TGTGCCAGCAGTGGCGGAGGGGAGTCCTAT.

This clone is deemed medium-sized. Gene names denote mouse genes. The read halts 4 residues ahead of the CDR3 end, with the missing end drawn from the germline J gene. The chain is built from TRBV17 and TRBJ2-7; 8 bases line up with TRBD2. Germline-derived CDR1 and CDR2 are MNHDT and YYDKIL. This CDR3 is built from 13 residues. CDR3 residues: CASSSWGVYEQYF. The DNA read from the CDR3 is TGTGCTAGCAGTAGCTGGGGGGTTTAT.

By sample fraction, this clone is medium-sized. The listed genes are named as in mouse. The read gets to within 4 residues of the CDR3 end, and the germline J gene fills in the rest. The chain couples TRBV19 to TRBJ1-1, with TRBD1 matching 9 bases. The CDR3 extends over 13 amino acids. Per the germline V gene, CDR1 is FNHDT and CDR2 is SITEND (reference sequence). The J segment lost 3 bases and the V segment lost 5 bases, leaving 2 bases of the junction unmatched. This CDR3 reads CASRRQGDTEVFF. CDR3 DNA, as far as it was read: TGTGCCAGCAGACGACAGGGGGACACA.

By proportion, this clone is medium-sized. Gene names denote mouse genes. The DNA ends 4 residues before the CDR3 does, and the rest of the CDR3 is filled in from the germline J gene. This chain joins TRBV13-3 and TRBJ2-1, with TRBD1 as a possible D gene (6 bases). CDR3 size: 13 residues. The germline gives CDR1 NNHDY, CDR2 SYVADS. V gave up 5 bases and J gave up 1 base, with 7 bases separating them. CDR3 residues: CASRRGNYAEQFF. Partial CDR3 DNA: TGTGCCAGCAGGAGGGGGAACTATGCT.

This clone occurred a few times. Gene names follow the mouse nomenclature. The read falls 4 residues short of the CDR3 end, and the missing part is taken from the germline J gene. The chain has TRBV13-1 and TRBJ2-2, with 9 bases identical to TRBD1. Germline assignment: CDR1 NSHNY and CDR2 SYGAGN. The CDR3 is 15 residues long. Trimming at V came to 5 bases and at J to 6 bases, leaving 8 bases not matched to a gene. CDR3 DNA (partial): TGTGCCAGCAGCCCCGGGACAGGGCGGGCCGGG. Encoded protein: CASSPGTGRAG. The full CDR3 protein reads CASSPGTGRAGQLYF.

This clone came up many times. Genes here carry mouse names. The CDR3 extends 3 residues past the end of the read, so its final part is completed from the germline J gene. The J gene is TRBJ1-6, the V gene TRBV5; weak D call: TRBD1 (6 bases). TRBJ1-6 is noted as an ORF with a role that remains uncertain. The CDR3 length is 15 residues. Germline loops: CDR1 LGHNA, CDR2 YNLKQL (reference sequence). V was clipped by 0 bases and J by 4 bases, with 7 bases between them. This CDR3 reads CASSQEGQYNSPLYF. CDR3 DNA, as far as it was read: TGTGCCAGCAGCCAAGAGGGACAATATAATTCGCCC.

On this clone: A far larger clone is a single base away, which makes a read error likely. Gene labels here are mouse ones. The CDR3 loop is CASSLGHDYAEQFF. The part of the CDR3 DNA that was read is TGTGCCAGCAGTTTAGGACATGACTATGCT. V is TRBV15 and J is TRBJ2-1; D remains ambiguous. The sequenced fragment ends 4 residues before the CDR3 boundary, so the rest is inferred from the germline J gene. V lost 1 base and J lost 2, with 6 bases in between. The CDR3 is 14 residues long. CDR1 is SGHND, CDR2 FRSKSL, per germline. The full variable domain, rest sourced from reference TRBV15 and TRBJ2-1, is DAGVTQTPRHEVAEKGQTIILKCEPVSGHNDLFWYRQTKIQGLELLSYFRSKSLMEDGGAFKDRFKAEMLNSSFSTLKIQPTEPKDSAVYLCASSLGHDYAEQFFGPGTRLTVL.

This clone was seen at least ten times. Genes and germline come from the mouse. The CDR3 end is not reached by the read, which stops 4 residues before it; the germline J gene fills it in. The genes are TRBV5 and TRBJ2-7, with D maybe TRBD1 (6 bases). The germline gives CDR1 LGHNA, CDR2 YNLKQL (reference sequence). The CDR3 has 12 residues. The sequenced part of the CDR3 DNA is TGTGCCAGCAGCCAAAACAGGGAT. Encoded protein: CASSQNRD. In full, the CDR3 is CASSQNRDEQYF.

This clone appeared many times. Gene names and germline refer to mouse. CDR3 protein: CASSDQGQDTQYF. Partial CDR3 DNA: TGTGCCAGCAGTGACCAGGGACAAGAC. J is TRBJ2-5 and V is TRBV13-1; D perhaps matches TRBD1 (5 bases). The read halts 4 residues ahead of the CDR3 end, with the missing end drawn from the germline J gene. CDR3 length: 13 amino acids. Trimming removed 2 bases at V and 3 bases at J, with 7 bases between. Looked up from germline, CDR1 is NSHNY and CDR2 is SYGAGN.

This clone was counted ten times or more. The gene names here belong to mouse. The CDR3 here is CASGGTGGYEQYF. The sequenced part of the CDR3 DNA is TGTGCCAGCGGGGGGACAGGGGGCTAT. The rearrangement joins TRBV13-2 to TRBJ2-7; TRBD1 matches 11 bases. Read sequence stops 4 residues before the CDR3 end, and the germline J gene provides the missing end. Trimming removed 5 bases from V and 3 bases from J; junction bases left unmatched: 1. This CDR3 is built from 13 residues. Germline CDR1 NNHNN, CDR2 SYGAGS (reference sequence).

This clone occurred many times. Genes and germline are mouse. The read terminates 4 residues ahead of where the CDR3 ends, so the germline J gene completes it. This chain joins TRBV29 and TRBJ2-5, with D uncertain. V gave up 2 bases and J gave up 2 bases, with 5 bases separating them. CDR1 MSHET and CDR2 SYDVDS come from the germline V gene. This CDR3 is 13 amino acids long. CDR3 sequence: CASSLNIQDTQYF. Partial CDR3 DNA: TGTGCTAGCAGTTTAAACATCCAAGAC. The complete variable domain, with remaining parts taken from reference TRBV29 and TRBJ2-5, reads DMKVTQMPRYLIKRMGENVLLECGQDMSHETMYWYRQDPGLGLQLIYISYDVDSNSEGDIPKGYRVSRKKREHFSLILDSAKTNQTSVYFCASSLNIQDTQYFGPGTRLLVL.

This clone was picked up many times. Any gene name here is a mouse gene name. With the read ending 4 residues before the CDR3 end, the germline J gene is used to fill in that end. V is TRBV13-1 and J is TRBJ1-1; 9 nucleotides align to TRBD1. The CDR3 consists of 18 residues. Germline V gene sequence: CDR1 NSHNY, CDR2 SYGAGN. With 3 bases clipped from V and 1 base from J, the junction kept 13 bases outside the gene matches. The covered CDR3 bases are TGTGCCAGCAGTGGCCCACCGGGACAGGGAAGAGGAAACACA. Translating it yields CASSGPPGQGRGNT. The whole CDR3 region reads CASSGPPGQGRGNTEVFF.

By its share, this clone is medium-sized. Gene and germline names: mouse. The observed sequence ends 4 residues before the CDR3 terminus, with the missing tail filled in from the germline J gene. The rearrangement links TRBV1 to TRBJ2-5; 8 bases map to TRBD2. The CDR3 runs to 14 residues. Germline CDR1 is NSQYPW and CDR2 is LRSPGD (reference sequence). Trimming removed 4 bases from V and 0 bases from J; junction bases left unmatched: 0. CDR3 protein: CTCSDWGNQDTQYF. The covered CDR3 bases are TGCACCTGCAGTGACTGGGGGAACCAAGAC.

This clone was counted many times. Mouse names are used for the genes. The read halts 4 residues ahead of the CDR3 end, with the missing end drawn from the germline J gene. This sequence joins TRBV13-2 and TRBJ1-1, with D perhaps TRBD1 (6 bases). The germline V gene encodes CDR1 NNHNN and CDR2 SYGAGS (reference sequence). This CDR3 has 12 residues. Partial CDR3 DNA: TGTGCCAGCGGTGACAGGGGAACA. Protein: CASGDRGT. The whole CDR3 is CASGDRGTEVFF.

This clone has a count of ten or more. Any gene name here is a mouse gene name. Read sequence stops 4 residues before the CDR3 end, and the germline J gene provides the missing end. The gene calls are TRBV13-2 and TRBJ2-7; maybe TRBD1 (6 bases). Looked up from germline, CDR1 is NNHNN and CDR2 is SYGAGS (reference sequence). The CDR3 is 15 residues long. V lost 0 bases and J lost 0, with 10 bases in between. CDR3 in amino acids: CASGDAWDISYEQYF. The DNA read from the CDR3 is TGTGCCAGCGGTGATGCTTGGGACATCTCCTAT.

This clone was seen a handful of times. The gene names here belong to mouse. The CDR3 extends 4 residues past the end of the read, so its final part is completed from the germline J gene. The V and J genes are TRBV29 and TRBJ2-5; 10 bases align to TRBD2. Germline-derived CDR1 and CDR2 are MSHET and SYDVDS. The CDR3 runs to 16 residues. The J segment lost 2 bases and the V segment lost 5 bases, leaving 7 bases of the junction unmatched. The sequenced part of the CDR3 DNA is TGTGCTAGCAGTGTGGACTGGGGGATCCTCCAAGAC. It is translated as CASSVDWGILQD. The full CDR3 protein is CASSVDWGILQDTQYF.